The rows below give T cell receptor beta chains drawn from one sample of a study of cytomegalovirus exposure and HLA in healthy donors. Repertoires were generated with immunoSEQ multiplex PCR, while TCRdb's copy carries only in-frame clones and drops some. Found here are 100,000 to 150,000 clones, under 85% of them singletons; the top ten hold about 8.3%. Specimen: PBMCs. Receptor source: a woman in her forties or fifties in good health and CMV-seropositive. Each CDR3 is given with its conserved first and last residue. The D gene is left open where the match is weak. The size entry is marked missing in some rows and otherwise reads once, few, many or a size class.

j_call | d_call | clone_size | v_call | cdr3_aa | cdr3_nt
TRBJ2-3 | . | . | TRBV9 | CASHPQRGGQRATQYF | TGTGCCAGCCACCCCCAGAGGGGGGGCCAGCGAGCTACGCAGTATTTT
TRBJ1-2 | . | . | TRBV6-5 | CASSYSPGVGYGYTF | TGTGCCAGCAGTTACTCCCCGGGGGTGGGCTATGGCTACACCTTC
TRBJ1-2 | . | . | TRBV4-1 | CASSQGGFYGYTF | TGCGCCAGCAGCCAGGGCGGGTTTTATGGCTACACCTTC
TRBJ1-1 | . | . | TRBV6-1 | CASSEFVYTEAFF | TGTGCCAGCAGTGAATTCGTATACACTGAAGCTTTCTTT
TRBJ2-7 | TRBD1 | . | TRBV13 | CASSHRGDSSYEQYF | TGTGCCAGCAGCCACAGGGGCGACAGCTCCTACGAGCAGTACTTC
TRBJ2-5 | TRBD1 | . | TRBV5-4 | CASRWTGEETQYF | TGTGCCAGCAGATGGACAGGGGAAGAGACCCAGTACTTC
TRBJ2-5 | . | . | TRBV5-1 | CASSLVGRATAEETQYF | TGCGCCAGCAGCTTGGTAGGCAGGGCCACGGCAGAAGAGACCCAGTACTTC
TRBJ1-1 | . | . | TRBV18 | CASSSPPGQVNTEAFF | TGTGCCAGCTCATCCCCCCCAGGACAAGTGAACACTGAAGCTTTCTTT
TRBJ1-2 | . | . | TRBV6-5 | CASSTQEHLLYGYTF | TGTGCCAGCAGTACCCAGGAACATTTACTCTATGGCTACACCTTC
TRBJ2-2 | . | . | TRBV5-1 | CASSSRDTGELFF | TGCGCCAGCAGCTCGCGGGACACCGGGGAGCTGTTTTTT
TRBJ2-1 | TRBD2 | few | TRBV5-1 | CASSGAKSSGSYNEQFF | TGCGCCAGCAGCGGCGCAAAATCTAGCGGCTCCTACAATGAGCAGTTCTTC
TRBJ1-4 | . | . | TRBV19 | CASSIGWTATNEKLFF | TGTGCCAGTAGTATAGGTTGGACAGCAACTAATGAAAAACTGTTTTTT
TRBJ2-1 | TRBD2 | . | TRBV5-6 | CASSKTSGSTYNEQFF | TGTGCCAGCAGCAAGACTAGCGGGAGCACCTACAATGAGCAGTTCTTC
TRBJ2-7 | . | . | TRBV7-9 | CASSRTSPYEQYF | TGTGCCAGCAGCCGAACTAGCCCGTACGAGCAGTACTTC
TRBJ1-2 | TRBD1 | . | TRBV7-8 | CASSLGPGQRNYGYTF | TGTGCCAGCAGCTTAGGCCCGGGACAGAGAAACTATGGCTACACCTTC
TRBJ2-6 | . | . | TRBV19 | CASSPWGGHGANVLTF | TGTGCCAGTAGTCCCTGGGGGGGGCACGGGGCCAACGTCCTGACTTTC
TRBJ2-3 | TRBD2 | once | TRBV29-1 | CSVGTSGSGGDTQYF | TGCAGCGTAGGGACTAGCGGGAGCGGGGGAGATACGCAGTATTTT
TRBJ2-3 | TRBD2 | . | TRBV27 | CASRKTSGNTDTQYF | TGTGCCAGCAGGAAAACTAGCGGTAACACAGATACGCAGTATTTT
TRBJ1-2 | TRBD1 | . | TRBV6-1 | CASRAPGGASGYTF | TGTGCCAGCAGAGCTCCAGGGGGCGCGTCAGGCTACACCTTC
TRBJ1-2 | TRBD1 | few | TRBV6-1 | CASDLGQGDGYTF | TGTGCCAGCGACTTGGGACAGGGGGATGGCTACACCTTC
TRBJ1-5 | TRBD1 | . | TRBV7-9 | CASSSGQYSNQPQHF | TGTGCCAGCAGCTCGGGACAGTATAGCAATCAGCCCCAGCATTTT
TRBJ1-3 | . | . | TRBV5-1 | CASSLAGSGNTIYF | TGCGCCAGCAGCTTGGCCGGCTCTGGAAACACCATATATTTT
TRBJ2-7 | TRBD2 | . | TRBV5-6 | CASSFGLAGGYEQYF | TGTGCCAGCAGCTTCGGACTAGCGGGGGGTTACGAGCAGTACTTC
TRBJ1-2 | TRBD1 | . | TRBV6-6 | CASSYTGTANYGYTF | TGTGCCAGCAGTTATACCGGGACAGCTAACTATGGCTACACCTTC
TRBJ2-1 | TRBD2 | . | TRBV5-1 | CASSYLAGLNNEQFF | TGCGCCAGCAGCTACCTAGCGGGGCTTAATAATGAGCAGTTCTTC
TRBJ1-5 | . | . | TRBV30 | CAWSARDNQPQHF | TGTGCCTGGAGTGCCAGGGACAATCAGCCCCAGCATTTT
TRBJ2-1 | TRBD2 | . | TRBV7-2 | CASSPRTSHEQFF | TGTGCCAGCAGCCCCCGGACTAGCCATGAGCAGTTCTTC
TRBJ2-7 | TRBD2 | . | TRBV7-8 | CASSPRGLAGDEQYF | TGTGCCAGCAGCCCGCGGGGACTAGCGGGAGACGAGCAGTACTTC
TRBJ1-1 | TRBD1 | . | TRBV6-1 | CASRANRGGFSEAFF | TGTGCCAGCAGGGCGAACAGGGGGGGATTTTCTGAAGCTTTCTTT
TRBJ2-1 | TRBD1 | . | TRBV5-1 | CASTSGTDLYNEQFF | TGCGCCAGCACATCCGGGACAGACCTCTACAATGAGCAGTTCTTC
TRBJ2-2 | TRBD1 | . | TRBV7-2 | CASSSRGETGGFGELFF | TGTGCCAGCAGCTCGAGGGGAGAGACAGGGGGCTTCGGGGAGCTGTTTTTT